These 6 T cell receptor beta chains were all obtained from the same sample, sequenced in a study of cytomegalovirus exposure and HLA in healthy donors. 13 Jbeta primers and 60 Vbeta primers were used for the PCR. Only in-frame clones appear in the TCRdb table, and some are missing; sequencing was by immunoSEQ multiplex PCR. The sample holds roughly 120,000 clones, around 84% seen once. The source material was PBMCs. These receptors originate from a woman between 25 and 40 years old in good health and CMV-seronegative.

The V and J genes are TRBV10-3 and TRBJ2-7; tentative D call: TRBD1 (6 bases). Trimming cost V 1 base and J 7 bases, with 14 bases left between them. This CDR3 is built from 14 residues. The germline gives CDR1 ENHRY, CDR2 SYGVKD. The CDR3 sequence: CAISEWQGQGEQYF. The DNA for the CDR3 is TGTGCCATCAGTGAGTGGCAGGGGCAGGGGGAGCAGTACTTC.

This clone was seen just once. The chain recombines TRBV27 with TRBJ2-1; 8 nucleotides line up with TRBD2. The CDR3 consists of 15 residues. Germline CDR1 and CDR2: MNHEY and SMNVEV (reference sequence). After removal of 10 bases from V and 2 bases from J, the junction contained 10 bases not matched to a gene. CDR3 protein: CATLGLGATYNEQFF. For the CDR3, the DNA is TGTGCCACCCTGGGACTAGGAGCTACCTACAATGAGCAGTTCTTC.

This clone was seen a few times. The rearrangement joins TRBV7-9 to TRBJ1-2; tentatively, D is TRBD1 (5 bases). The CDR3 length is 16 residues. Deletions cut 8 bases from V and 2 bases from J, with 21 bases between. Germline CDR1 is SEHNR and CDR2 is FQNEAQ (reference sequence). CDR3 nucleotides: TGTGCCAGCGGCGAGACAGATTTCGAAGAAAACTATGGCTACACCTTC. This translates into CASGETDFEENYGYTF.

The chain has TRBV5-8 and TRBJ2-7; 12 nucleotides agree with TRBD2. The trim removed 3 bases at V and 2 bases at J, leaving 0 bases unmatched. The CDR3 has 14 residues. Germline V CDR1 and CDR2: SGHTS, YDEGEE. The CDR3 reads CASSWTSGAYEQYF. The DNA of the CDR3 is TGTGCCAGCAGCTGGACTAGCGGGGCCTACGAGCAGTACTTC.

The rearrangement joins TRBV5-1 to TRBJ2-6; 10 bases are shared with TRBD1. Germline V CDR1 and CDR2: SGHRS, YFSETQ. V trimming: 5 bases; J trimming: 0 bases; junction bases outside the gene matches: 8. This CDR3 spans 18 amino acids. The CDR3 region has the DNA TGCGCCAGCAGATTTGACAGGGGGCGGTCCTCTGGGGCCAACGTCCTGACTTTC. It codes for CASRFDRGRSSGANVLTF. The whole variable domain, remainder taken from reference TRBV5-1 and TRBJ2-6, is KAGVTQTPRYLIKTRGQQVTLSCSPISGHRSVSWYQQTPGQGLQFLFEYFSETQRNKGNFPGRFSGRQFSNSRSEMNVSTLELGDSALYLCASRFDRGRSSGANVLTFGAGSRLTVL.

The genes are TRBV7-3 and TRBJ2-7; D is possibly TRBD1 (6 bases). The CDR3 runs to 13 residues. Germline CDR1 is SGHTA and CDR2 is FQGTGA. V was pared by 5 bases and J by 5 bases, with 13 bases between. CDR3 loop: CASSPQGSHEQYF. The CDR3 region has the DNA TGTGCCAGCAGCCCACAGGGTTCCCACGAGCAGTACTTC.